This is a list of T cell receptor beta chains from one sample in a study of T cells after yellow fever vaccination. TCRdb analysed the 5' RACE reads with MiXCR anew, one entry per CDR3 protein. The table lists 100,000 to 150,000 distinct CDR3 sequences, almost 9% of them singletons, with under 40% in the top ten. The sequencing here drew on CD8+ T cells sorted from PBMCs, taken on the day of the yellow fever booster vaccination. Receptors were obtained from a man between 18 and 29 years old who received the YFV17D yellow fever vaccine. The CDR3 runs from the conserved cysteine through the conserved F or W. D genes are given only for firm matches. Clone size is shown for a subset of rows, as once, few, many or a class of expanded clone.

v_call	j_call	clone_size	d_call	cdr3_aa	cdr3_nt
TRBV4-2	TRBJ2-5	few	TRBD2	CASSHRPSGEGETQYF	TGTGCCAGCAGCCACCGACCTTCTGGGGAGGGGGAGACCCAGTACTTC
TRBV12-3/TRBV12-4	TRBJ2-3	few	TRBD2	CASSLAGDHTDTQYF	TGTGCCAGCAGTCTAGCGGGGGACCACACAGATACGCAGTATTTT
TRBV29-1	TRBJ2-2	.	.	CSVEGVGDNTGELFF	TGCAGCGTCGAGGGGGTTGGGGATAACACCGGGGAGCTGTTTTTT
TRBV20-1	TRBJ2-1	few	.	CSATGTSKGEQFF	TGCAGTGCTACCGGGACTTCCAAGGGTGAGCAGTTCTTC
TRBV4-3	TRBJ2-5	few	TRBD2	CASSQVTSGGLGTQYF	TGCGCCAGCAGCCAAGTCACTAGCGGGGGGCTAGGGACCCAGTACTTC
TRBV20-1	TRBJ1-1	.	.	CSARRGDERTEAFF	TGCAGTGCCCGTCGGGGGGACGAGAGGACTGAAGCTTTCTTT
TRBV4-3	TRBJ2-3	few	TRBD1	CASSRSYRDRGVDTQYF	TGCGCCAGCAGCCGGAGCTACCGGGACAGGGGCGTAGATACGCAGTATTTT
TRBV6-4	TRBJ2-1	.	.	CASSDSGDEQFF	TGTGCCAGCAGTGACTCCGGCGATGAGCAGTTCTTC
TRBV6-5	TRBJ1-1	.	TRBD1	CASSLRDRVVIGVNTEAFF	TGTGCCAGCAGTCTCCGGGACAGGGTCGTAATTGGGGTGAACACTGAAGCTTTCTTT
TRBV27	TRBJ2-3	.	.	CASSWRDSGTDTQYF	TGTGCCAGCAGTTGGAGGGACAGCGGCACAGATACGCAGTATTTT
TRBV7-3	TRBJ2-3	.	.	CASSPRGSNTQYF	TGTGCCAGCAGCCCCAGGGGTTCGAATACGCAGTATTTT